The rows below give T cell receptor beta chains drawn from one sample of a study of PD-1 blockade in classical Hodgkin lymphoma. This table comes from immunoSEQ multiplex PCR, and its TCRdb copy is limited to in-frame clones, with some not included. The sample shows 17,000 or so clones, about four fifths of them seen only once. The specimen was peripheral blood mononuclear cells (PBMCs), collected before the second cycle of nivolumab. The receptors derive from a human donor with classical Hodgkin lymphoma. Both conserved end residues are part of each CDR3. A D gene is named only where the DNA matches it firmly. The size field is filled for only some rows; it gives once, few, many or a size class.

v_call	j_call	d_call	cdr3_length	clone_size	cdr3_nt	cdr3_aa
TRBV30	TRBJ2-2	-	13	once	TGTGCCTGGAGTGTACTGAACACCGGGGAGCTGTTTTTT	CAWSVLNTGELFF
TRBV4-2	TRBJ2-4	-	15	-	TGTGCCAGCAGCCAAAGATGGGTCCGTGGGGGCATTCAGTACTTC	CASSQRWVRGGIQYF
TRBV18	TRBJ1-2	-	15	-	TGTGCCAGCTCACCATGGAGCGTGACTAACTATGGCTACACCTTC	CASSPWSVTNYGYTF
TRBV5-4	TRBJ2-7	TRBD1	15	-	TGTGCCAGCAGCTCTACAGGGGGTGGGACTTACGAGCAGTACTTC	CASSSTGGGTYEQYF
TRBV10-3	TRBJ1-2	-	14	-	TGTGCCATCAGTGAGCGCGGACAGTTCTATGGCTACACCTTC	CAISERGQFYGYTF
TRBV30	TRBJ1-5	-	16	-	TGTGCCTGGAGTTCTGCCAGGGTTCGTAGCAATCAGCCCCAGCATTTT	CAWSSARVRSNQPQHF
TRBV11-2	TRBJ1-2	-	14	-	TGTGCCAGCAGCTTAGAACCGGCTAACTATGGCTACACCTTC	CASSLEPANYGYTF
TRBV7-6	TRBJ2-6	-	16	-	TGTGCCAGCAGCGGTGCGTCACAAAGTCGGGCCAACGTCCTGACTTTC	CASSGASQSRANVLTF
TRBV9	TRBJ2-1	-	14	-	TGTGCCAGCAGCGACCGACAGCCCAACAATGAGCAGTTCTTC	CASSDRQPNNEQFF
TRBV30	TRBJ1-4	TRBD1	14	-	TGTGCCTGGAACGACGGGACAGGGGATGAAAAACTGTTTTTT	CAWNDGTGDEKLFF
TRBV5-1	TRBJ1-3	TRBD1	14	-	TGCGCCAGCAGCACAGGGGGCACTGGAAACACCATATATTTT	CASSTGGTGNTIYF
TRBV30	TRBJ2-3	TRBD2	13	-	TGTGCCAACCGGGGGGGTCACACAGATACGCAGTATTTT	CANRGGHTDTQYF
TRBV2	TRBJ2-7	TRBD1	13	-	TGTGCCAGCAACGGCAGGGGGCCCTACGAGCAGTACTTC	CASNGRGPYEQYF
TRBV15	TRBJ1-1	TRBD1	15	few	TGTGCCACCAGCAGAGATCGGGGACAGGGCCTAGGAGCTTTCTTT	CATSRDRGQGLGAFF
TRBV6-5	TRBJ2-2	TRBD1	16	few	TGTGCCAGCAGTTTATACCGGGACAGTAACACCGGGGAGCTGTTTTTT	CASSLYRDSNTGELFF